These 10 T cell receptor beta chains were sequenced from one sample in a study of T cell changes during pregnancy in multiple sclerosis. Using immunoSEQ multiplex PCR, the repertoire was profiled, and TCRdb retains in-frame clones only, with some absent. The data show 60,000 to 75,000 clones, just over 90% seen once. The material was peripheral blood, obtained in the third trimester of pregnancy. Receptors originate from a female donor with multiple sclerosis, enrolled in a pregnancy study.

The chain carries TRBV28 and TRBJ1-4, with D maybe TRBD1 (5 bases). Germline assignment: CDR1 MDHEN and CDR2 SYDVKM. This CDR3 is 12 amino acids long. Between the trimmed V and J ends, which lost 8 bases and 3 bases, there was a span of 7 bases. The CDR3 nucleotides are TGTGCCAGCGACAGCTCTAATGAAAAACTGTTTTTT. Translated: CASDSSNEKLFF.

The chain recombines TRBV11-2 with TRBJ2-3; 9 bases agree with TRBD2. V lost 1 base and J lost 1; bases outside the gene matches: 3. The CDR3 is 16 residues long. The germline gives CDR1 SGHAT, CDR2 FQNNGV. The CDR3 DNA sequence: TGTGCCAGCAGCTTAGGCCCTAGCGGGGGCACAGATACGCAGTATTTT. Translating it yields CASSLGPSGGTDTQYF.

J is TRBJ1-5 and V is TRBV27; 12 positions match TRBD1. Germline V CDR1 and CDR2: MNHEY, SMNVEV (reference sequence). V shed 0 bases, J shed 7 bases, and the junction held 7 bases outside the gene matches. This CDR3 has 17 amino acids. The DNA for the CDR3 is TGTGCCAGCAGTTTATCACTGGGGACAGGGGGCAGACAGCCCCAGCATTTT. Protein sequence: CASSLSLGTGGRQPQHF.

This clone was seen a handful of times. This chain joins TRBV9 and TRBJ1-6, with TRBD1 matching over 7 bases. There are 15 residues in the CDR3. The trim removed 3 bases at V and 10 bases at J, leaving 10 bases unmatched. Germline V gives CDR1 SGDLS, CDR2 YYNGEE. CDR3 residues: CASSAIGTVSSPLHF. Here the CDR3 DNA reads TGTGCCAGCAGCGCGATCGGGACAGTAAGCTCACCCCTCCACTTT.

The V call is TRBV28, the J call TRBJ1-5; D gene unclear. Per the germline V gene, CDR1 is MDHEN and CDR2 is SYDVKM. CDR3 length: 17 amino acids. V was cut by 3 bases and J by 0 bases, with 15 bases left in between. The CDR3 is CASSFFMAVFSNQPQHF. CDR3 sequence (DNA): TGTGCCAGCAGTTTTTTTATGGCAGTTTTTAGCAATCAGCCCCAGCATTTT.

V and J are TRBV7-2 and TRBJ2-5; 9 positions agree with TRBD2. CDR3 length: 15 amino acids. Trimming at V came to 4 bases and at J to 5 bases, leaving 8 bases not matched to a gene. Looked up from germline, CDR1 is SGHTA and CDR2 is FQGNSA. The CDR3 nucleotides are TGTGCCAGCAGCTCAGATCTAGCGGGGAGGGAGACCCAGTACTTC. Translation: CASSSDLAGRETQYF.

The chain couples TRBV5-1 to TRBJ2-1; TRBD2 is a possible D gene (6 bases). Germline V gene data show CDR1 as SGHRS and CDR2 as YFSETQ. The length of the CDR3 is 14 residues. Deletions cut 1 base from V and 8 bases from J, with 13 bases between. The CDR3 reads CASSLSLASDEQFF. The CDR3 region has the DNA TGCGCCAGCAGCTTGAGCCTAGCGAGCGATGAGCAGTTCTTC.

This chain uses TRBV30 with TRBJ1-1, with D possibly TRBD1 on 5 matching bases. Trimming removed 2 bases from V and 5 bases from J, with 15 bases in between. The CDR3 contains 14 residues. The germline gives CDR1 GTSNPN, CDR2 SVGIG (reference sequence). The chain's CDR3 is CAWSLGAFQTEAFF. DNA for the CDR3: TGTGCCTGGAGTCTAGGGGCGTTTCAGACTGAAGCTTTCTTT.

The gene calls are TRBV6-6 and TRBJ2-7, with TRBD1 matching 8 bases. J gave up 1 base and V 5 bases, and 4 bases lay outside the gene matches. Germline V gene sequence: CDR1 MNHNY, CDR2 SVGAGI (reference sequence). The CDR3 extends over 14 amino acids. The CDR3 DNA follows: TGTGCCAGCAGTCTGCACAGGGGGTCCTACGAGCAGTACTTC. Translating it yields CASSLHRGSYEQYF.

The chain is built from TRBV7-2 and TRBJ2-7; 8 bases are a match to TRBD2. The J segment lost 6 bases and the V segment lost 5 bases, leaving 21 bases of the junction unmatched. From germline, CDR1 is SGHTA and CDR2 FQGNSA. This CDR3 comprises 18 residues. CDR3 bases: TGTGCCAGCAGCCTATCCGACTGGATAGCGGGGCCCTCGGGCGAGCAGTACTTC. Amino acids: CASSLSDWIAGPSGEQYF.